Below, 32 T cell receptor beta chains from the same sample are listed, as sequenced in a study of vaccination and CD4 T cells after COVID-19. The Oncomine TCR Beta short-read assay was applied to DNA of cultured CD4+ T cells. TCRdb called the PCR reads again in MiXCR, with one record for every CDR3 protein. The sample has over 11,000 distinct CDR3 sequences; about 50% are singletons. The treatment is: approximately 11-day PBMC culture with coronavirus spike peptide pools or control peptides (ViraFEST assay). These TCRs' antigens remain unknown. Material: CD4+ T cells from blood, cultured in vitro, obtained before SARS-CoV-2 vaccination. The origin of the receptors is a human donor who had recovered from COVID-19.

This chain joins TRBV19 and TRBJ1-5; D might be TRBD1 (6 bases). The CDR3 is made up of 17 amino acids. Germline assignment: CDR1 LNHDA and CDR2 SQIVND (reference sequence). V shed 3 bases and J shed 6 bases, with 21 bases lying between them. CDR3 protein: CASSILVGQPGSQPQHF. The CDR3 nucleotides read TGTGCCAGTAGTATCTTGGTAGGACAGCCAGGAAGTCAGCCCCAGCATTTT.

This clonotype was observed a few times. V and J are TRBV27 and TRBJ2-3; D ambiguous. The germline gives CDR1 MNHEY, CDR2 SMNVEV (reference sequence). The CDR3 spans 15 residues. Trimming removed 0 bases from V and 3 bases from J, with 10 bases in between. Here the CDR3 reads CASSLSRLMTDTQYF. The CDR3 coding sequence is TGTGCCAGCAGTTTATCGAGACTCATGACAGATACGCAGTATTTT.

J is TRBJ2-2 and V is TRBV12-3 or TRBV12-4; D possibly corresponds to TRBD1 (5 bases). V shed 2 bases and J shed 6 bases, with 16 bases lying between them. This CDR3 has 16 residues. The CDR3 DNA reads as TGTGCCAGCAGTTTAAGGCAGGGATTGGGGTCCGGGGAGCTGTTTTTT. Translation gives CASSLRQGLGSGELFF.

This chain joins TRBV6-1 and TRBJ2-5, with a possible D match to TRBD2 (5 bases). Between the trimmed V and J ends, which lost 5 bases and 2 bases, there was a span of 12 bases. This CDR3 has 14 residues. Germline CDR1 MNHNS, CDR2 SASEGT. CDR3 sequence: CASSPPGSQETQYF. The CDR3 DNA reads TGTGCCAGCAGTCCCCCGGGGAGTCAAGAGACCCAGTACTTC.

This sequence joins TRBV7-9 and TRBJ1-1; the D gene is possibly TRBD1 (5 bases). Germline CDR1 and CDR2: SEHNR and FQNEAQ (reference sequence). The CDR3 consists of 17 residues. V lost 2 bases and J 5 bases, leaving 21 bases between the germline ends. This CDR3 reads CASSLSKWGRRRTEAFF. For the CDR3, the DNA is TGTGCCAGCAGCTTAAGTAAATGGGGCAGGAGACGGACTGAAGCTTTCTTT.

This clonotype was found a few times. The J gene is TRBJ2-4, the V gene TRBV6-1; the match to TRBD1 covers 12 bases. Per the germline V gene, CDR1 is MNHNS and CDR2 is SASEGT. Trimming removed 5 bases from V and 3 bases from J; junction bases left unmatched: 11. CDR3 length: 18 residues. CDR3 amino acids: CASSRPPGTGGGKNIQYF. CDR3 nucleotide sequence: TGTGCCAGCAGTCGACCGCCCGGGACAGGGGGCGGCAAAAACATTCAGTACTTC.

The chain carries TRBV6-1 and TRBJ1-3; 7 bases are a match to TRBD1. The CDR3 extends over 14 amino acids. V gave up 4 bases and J gave up 4 bases; unmatched junction bases: 4. The germline CDR1 and CDR2 sequences are MNHNS and SASEGT. The CDR3: CASSGGTVGNTIYF. In nucleotides, the CDR3 is TGTGCCAGCAGTGGGGGGACAGTCGGAAACACCATATATTTT.

The rearrangement joins TRBV10-3 to TRBJ1-1; unclear D gene. Germline V lookup: CDR1 ENHRY, CDR2 SYGVKD. The CDR3 runs 16 residues. V lost 3 bases and J lost 9, with 23 bases in between. In nucleotides, the CDR3 is TGTGCCATCAGTGATGTGGGGTTGAATCGAGGGAATAAAGCTTTCTTT. Translation gives CAISDVGLNRGNKAFF.

This clonotype came up a few times. CDR3 in DNA: TGTGCCATAACCCGGGACAGAACTTACACTGAAGCTTTCTTT. Residues: CAITRDRTYTEAFF. The V and J genes are TRBV10-3 and TRBJ1-1; TRBD1 matches 7 bases. V lost 9 bases and J lost 3; bases outside the gene matches: 10. There are 14 residues in the CDR3. Germline CDR1 ENHRY, CDR2 SYGVKD.

This clonotype was seen more than once but under ten times. The chain couples TRBV27 to TRBJ2-3, with 7 nucleotides matching TRBD1. The V and J ends lost 5 bases and 3 bases, in that order; junction bases with no gene match: 8. The CDR3 has 15 residues. Germline V CDR1 and CDR2: MNHEY, SMNVEV (reference sequence). The CDR3 reads CASSPGTAQTDTQYF. Here the CDR3 DNA reads TGTGCCAGCAGTCCCGGGACAGCCCAAACAGATACGCAGTATTTT.

This clonotype is medium-sized (0.01 to 0.1%) in the sample. The chain is built from TRBV6-2 or TRBV6-3 and TRBJ2-2; D gene ambiguous. The CDR3 has 14 amino acids. In germline, CDR1 is MNHEY, CDR2 SVGEGT. The V and J ends lost 4 bases and 3 bases respectively, with 9 bases between them. The CDR3 DNA sequence: TGTGCCAGCAGTTGGAGTTCGGACACCGGGGAGCTGTTTTTT. Protein sequence: CASSWSSDTGELFF.

The chain joins TRBV12-3 or TRBV12-4 to TRBJ2-5; TRBD2 agrees at 8 bases. V lost 6 bases, J lost 5 bases, and 8 bases stayed unmatched. The CDR3 has 14 amino acids. The CDR3 bases are TGTGCCAGCAGCTCGAGCGGGGGCGGGGAGACCCAGTACTTC. Protein: CASSSSGGGETQYF.

The chain links TRBV6-1 to TRBJ2-5, with 10 bases aligning to TRBD2. The germline gives CDR1 MNHNS, CDR2 SASEGT. V shed 5 bases and J 5 bases; nucleotides not matched to a gene: 11. This CDR3 comprises 16 residues. This CDR3 reads CASSPRMGLAQETQYF. For the CDR3, the DNA is TGTGCCAGCAGTCCCAGGATGGGACTAGCGCAGGAGACCCAGTACTTC.

This clonotype was seen a handful of times. The rearrangement links TRBV6-1 to TRBJ2-5; D possibly matches TRBD1 or TRBD2 (5 bases each). The CDR3 covers 14 residues. Germline V CDR1 and CDR2: MNHNS, SASEGT. The V and J ends lost 8 bases and 4 bases respectively, with 17 bases between them. CDR3 sequence: CASSAGTLRETQYF. The CDR3 DNA sequence: TGTGCCAGCTCCGCCGGGACCCTTCGAGAGACCCAGTACTTC.

This clonotype has a handful of counts. The chain recombines TRBV19 with TRBJ2-7; possibly TRBD2 for D (5 bases). The CDR3 sequence is 13 residues long. Between the trimmed V and J ends, which lost 3 bases and 6 bases, there was a span of 12 bases. Per germline, CDR1 LNHDA and CDR2 SQIVND (reference sequence). The CDR3 bases are TGTGCCAGTAGTATTAAGGGAGAGGGCGAGCAGTACTTC. As protein: CASSIKGEGEQYF.

To note about this clonotype: It is unclear where the CDR3 begins or ends on the DNA, so no DNA is shown, and the CDR3 is as TCRdb lists it. J is TRBJ2-7 and V is TRBV20-1; the tabulated D call, TRBD1, remains unverified against the DNA. Inclusive of both ends, the CDR3 amounts to 24 amino acids. Germline CDR1 is DFQATT and CDR2 is SNEGSKA (reference sequence). The CDR3 sequence: CSAHSGTGGNNEAFFGQGLYEQYF.

The rearrangement links TRBV6-1 to TRBJ2-7; 10 nucleotides line up with TRBD1. V lost 4 bases and J lost 3; bases outside the gene matches: 3. Germline V gene sequence: CDR1 MNHNS, CDR2 SASEGT. This CDR3 comprises 14 residues. In DNA, the CDR3 is TGTGCCAGCAGTGCAGGACAGGGGGACTACGAGCAGTACTTC. Translated: CASSAGQGDYEQYF.

The chain links TRBV9 to TRBJ2-5; 7 bases align to TRBD1. The germline gives CDR1 SGDLS, CDR2 YYNGEE. V was clipped by 4 bases and J by 2 bases; unmatched bases: 2. The CDR3 contains 13 residues. DNA for the CDR3: TGTGCCAGCAGCCCAGGGGGACAAGAGACCCAGTACTTC. Residues: CASSPGGQETQYF.

The genes are TRBV12-3 or TRBV12-4 and TRBJ1-1; 8 bases match TRBD1. The CDR3 consists of 14 residues. The V and J ends lost 6 bases and 2 bases, in that order; junction bases with no gene match: 5. For the CDR3, the DNA is TGTGCCAGCAGCACGGACAGGGTAAACACTGAAGCTTTCTTT. Translation gives CASSTDRVNTEAFF.

This chain uses TRBV7-6 with TRBJ1-3; tentatively, D is TRBD1 (6 bases). CDR3 size: 15 residues. Germline CDR1 and CDR2: SGHVS and FNYEAQ. V shed 5 bases and J shed 2 bases, with 13 bases lying between them. CDR3 coding DNA: TGTGCCAGCAGCCTCGGAACAGGGCCTGGAAACACCATATATTTT. Its protein product is CASSLGTGPGNTIYF.

V and J are TRBV6-1 and TRBJ2-1; the D gene could be TRBD1 or TRBD2 (6 bases each). Germline V gene lookup returns CDR1 MNHNS and CDR2 SASEGT. Between the trimmed V and J ends, which lost 8 bases and 2 bases, there was a span of 13 bases. The CDR3 extends over 14 amino acids. The CDR3 DNA sequence: TGTGCCAGCTTAAGGGGGGACCCCTACAATGAGCAGTTCTTC. This encodes CASLRGDPYNEQFF.

This clonotype was counted only a few times. J is TRBJ2-7 and V is TRBV6-5; no reliable D call. Trimming stripped 0 bases from V and 0 bases from J, with 6 bases between. This CDR3 is 14 amino acids long. CDR1 and CDR2 (germline): MNHEY, SVGAGI. The CDR3 DNA follows: TGTGCCAGCAGTTACTCACCAGGCTCCTACGAGCAGTACTTC. Encoded protein: CASSYSPGSYEQYF.

This clonotype was counted only a few times. The rearrangement links TRBV7-9 to TRBJ1-2; 7 nucleotides line up with TRBD1. The V and J ends lost 2 bases and 3 bases, in that order; junction bases with no gene match: 9. Germline CDR1 SEHNR, CDR2 FQNEAQ (reference sequence). The CDR3 spans 16 residues. The CDR3 region has the DNA TGTGCCAGCAGCTTAAATGACAGGGATGGTGACTATGGCTACACCTTC. Translated, it gives CASSLNDRDGDYGYTF.

This clonotype is large. The chain carries TRBV10-3 and TRBJ1-1; weak D call: TRBD1 (6 bases). The CDR3 is made up of 13 amino acids. The V end lost 0 bases, the J end lost 8 bases, and 10 bases lay between the germline ends. Looked up from germline, CDR1 is ENHRY and CDR2 is SYGVKD. The CDR3 DNA is TGTGCCATCAGTGAGTCTGGGGGCGGAGAAGCTTTCTTT. It codes for CAISESGGGEAFF.

The gene calls are TRBV2 and TRBJ1-2, with 8 nucleotides matching TRBD1. This CDR3 has 14 amino acids. V shed 5 bases, J shed 8 bases, and the junction held 10 bases outside the gene matches. Germline CDR1 is SNHLY and CDR2 is FYNNEI. The CDR3 loop is CASSFGQGASGYTF. CDR3 in DNA: TGTGCCAGCAGTTTTGGGCAGGGGGCAAGCGGCTACACCTTC.

The sample holds a few counts of this clonotype. The gene calls are TRBV11-3 and TRBJ2-5; D uncertain. This CDR3 spans 14 amino acids. CDR1 is SGHNT, CDR2 YENEEA, per germline. V dropped 5 bases and J dropped 0 bases, with 10 bases sitting between them. In nucleotides, the CDR3 is TGTGCCAGCAGCCCCGACCTTGACCAAGAGACCCAGTACTTC. Its protein is CASSPDLDQETQYF.

This chain uses TRBV21-1 with TRBJ1-2; the table assigns TRBD1, which was not confirmed against the DNA. TRBV21-1 is annotated as a pseudogene. CDR3 length: 15 amino acids. The CDR3 reads CASSRVTGRSYGYTF. The CDR3 bases are TGTGCCAGCAGCAGAGTGACAGGGAGGTCCTATGGCTACACCTTC.

The V gene is TRBV7-2, the J gene TRBJ2-5; TRBD2 matches at 8 bases. The CDR3 runs 16 residues. The germline V gene encodes CDR1 SGHTA and CDR2 FQGNSA. J lost 4 bases, V lost 5 bases, and 12 bases had no gene match. Here the CDR3 DNA reads TGTGCCAGCAGCGAGACGGGGGGGAGGTTAGGAGAGACCCAGTACTTC. It is translated as CASSETGGRLGETQYF.

This clonotype has more than one count but fewer than ten. This chain joins TRBV15 and TRBJ2-3; D perhaps matches TRBD1 (5 bases). Per germline, CDR1 LNHNV and CDR2 YYDKDF (reference sequence). The CDR3 contains 17 residues. Trimming stripped 3 bases from V and 0 bases from J, with 16 bases between. CDR3 DNA sequence: TGTGCCACCAGCAGCGGCGGAACAGGCAGAAGCACAGATACGCAGTATTTT. Its protein is CATSSGGTGRSTDTQYF.

The chain uses TRBV7-8 and TRBJ2-7; 11 bases map to TRBD2. The CDR3 consists of 12 residues. In germline, CDR1 is SGHVS, CDR2 FQNEAQ. The V and J ends lost 9 bases and 4 bases, in that order; junction bases with no gene match: 2. CDR3 coding DNA: TGTGCCAGTAGCGGGAGGGGTTACGAGCAGTACTTC. This codes for CASSGRGYEQYF.

The rearrangement joins TRBV4-2 to TRBJ2-3; D may be TRBD2 (6 bases). The V gene's germline CDR1 is LGHNA and CDR2 YNFKEQ. This CDR3 has 15 amino acids. The ends were cut back, 4 bases at V and 4 bases at J, with 15 bases in the middle. The CDR3 protein is CASSPALGSPDTQYF. In DNA form, the CDR3 reads TGTGCCAGCAGCCCGGCCCTCGGGAGCCCAGATACGCAGTATTTT.

The chain carries TRBV6-2 or TRBV6-3 and TRBJ1-5; no firm D call. Germline CDR1 and CDR2: MNHEY and SVGEGT. This CDR3 has 13 amino acids. Trimming left V 0 bases short and J 7 bases short, with 7 bases between. The CDR3, as DNA: TGTGCCAGCAGTTACTCTGCGGCCCAGCCCCAGCATTTT. This codes for CASSYSAAQPQHF.